The rows below give T cell receptor beta chains drawn from one sample of a study of blood T cell repertoires in COVID-19. Some clones are missing from TCRdb's copy, which holds only in-frame ones; the method was immunoSEQ multiplex PCR. The data show about 91,000 clones, about 91% seen once. The sample consisted of peripheral blood. All receptors come from a woman between 70 and 85 years old with acute or convalescent COVID-19. The CDR3 runs from the conserved cysteine through the conserved F or W. D genes are given only for firm matches.

d_gene: TRBD1; j_gene: TRBJ2-5; v_gene: TRBV24-1; CDR3aa: CATSDFRGKETQYF
d_gene: TRBD1; j_gene: TRBJ1-2; v_gene: TRBV6-5; CDR3aa: CATRPGQGYYGYTF
d_gene: TRBD1; j_gene: TRBJ1-3; v_gene: TRBV6-2/TRBV6-3; CDR3aa: CASSYRPGQLSGNTIYF
d_gene: -; j_gene: TRBJ1-5; v_gene: TRBV7-2; CDR3aa: CASSQIMGNQPQHF
d_gene: -; j_gene: TRBJ2-2; v_gene: TRBV7-3; CDR3aa: CASSEFTGHTGELFF
d_gene: TRBD1; j_gene: TRBJ1-2; v_gene: TRBV28; CDR3aa: CASSSSGTGMGRYGYTF
d_gene: -; j_gene: TRBJ2-3; v_gene: TRBV7-8; CDR3aa: CASSLGPAKGEDTQYF
d_gene: TRBD1; j_gene: TRBJ1-1; v_gene: TRBV30; CDR3aa: CAWKGQGVIRANTEAFF
d_gene: TRBD2; j_gene: TRBJ2-3; v_gene: TRBV3-1/TRBV3-2; CDR3aa: CASSPRTRTTDTQYF
d_gene: -; j_gene: TRBJ2-7; v_gene: TRBV6-5; CDR3aa: CASSTRSYEQYF
d_gene: -; j_gene: TRBJ1-1; v_gene: TRBV20-1; CDR3aa: CSASPQQGGAEAFF
d_gene: -; j_gene: TRBJ2-5; v_gene: TRBV6-5; CDR3aa: CASSYSDRKETQYF
d_gene: -; j_gene: TRBJ2-5; v_gene: TRBV28; CDR3aa: CASSVPGVQETQYF
d_gene: -; j_gene: TRBJ1-5; v_gene: TRBV7-3; CDR3aa: CASSLMRDQPQHF
d_gene: -; j_gene: TRBJ1-6; v_gene: TRBV27; CDR3aa: CASSSRDSPLHF
d_gene: -; j_gene: TRBJ1-4; v_gene: TRBV18; CDR3aa: CASSRDKTTNEKLFF
d_gene: -; j_gene: TRBJ1-1; v_gene: TRBV19; CDR3aa: CASSLTDNSEAFF
d_gene: TRBD1; j_gene: TRBJ2-5; v_gene: TRBV27; CDR3aa: CASSLSRDRGRLETQYF
d_gene: TRBD1; j_gene: TRBJ2-7; v_gene: TRBV28; CDR3aa: CASSWQGAYEQYF
d_gene: -; j_gene: TRBJ2-2; v_gene: TRBV5-4; CDR3aa: CASSLEHTGELFF
d_gene: TRBD1; j_gene: TRBJ1-5; v_gene: TRBV24-1; CDR3aa: CATSDHRTGDNQPQHF
d_gene: -; j_gene: TRBJ2-7; v_gene: TRBV7-9; CDR3aa: CASSMGRREIYEQYF
d_gene: TRBD2; j_gene: TRBJ2-1; v_gene: TRBV11-3; CDR3aa: CASSLGTSQYNEQFF
d_gene: TRBD2; j_gene: TRBJ2-3; v_gene: TRBV5-6; CDR3aa: CASSPRLAGGRDTQYF
d_gene: TRBD2; j_gene: TRBJ2-1; v_gene: TRBV28; CDR3aa: CASSLWGSGSGEQFF
d_gene: TRBD1; j_gene: TRBJ1-2; v_gene: TRBV7-3; CDR3aa: CASSAGQGTYGYTF
d_gene: TRBD1; j_gene: TRBJ2-3; v_gene: TRBV7-3; CDR3aa: CASSTTGLSTDTQYF
d_gene: -; j_gene: TRBJ2-5; v_gene: TRBV2; CDR3aa: CASRGFDGYQETQYF
d_gene: -; j_gene: TRBJ2-5; v_gene: TRBV19; CDR3aa: CASSSMARETQYF
d_gene: -; j_gene: TRBJ2-1; v_gene: TRBV5-6; CDR3aa: CASSLRRHEQFF
d_gene: -; j_gene: TRBJ1-2; v_gene: TRBV27; CDR3aa: CASSFSGSYGYTF
d_gene: -; j_gene: TRBJ1-2; v_gene: TRBV7-9; CDR3aa: CASSLPGVQGYTF
d_gene: TRBD1; j_gene: TRBJ1-1; v_gene: TRBV15; CDR3aa: CATSRVTNNRGNTEAFF
d_gene: TRBD2; j_gene: TRBJ2-1; v_gene: TRBV20-1; CDR3aa: CSASQLAGIRNEQFF
d_gene: TRBD1; j_gene: TRBJ2-1; v_gene: TRBV19; CDR3aa: CASLGTGMDEQFF
d_gene: TRBD1; j_gene: TRBJ1-2; v_gene: TRBV3-1/TRBV3-2; CDR3aa: CASSPRQGGLYGYTF
d_gene: TRBD1; j_gene: TRBJ2-1; v_gene: TRBV7-2; CDR3aa: CASSNLYSKGQGGNEQFF
d_gene: -; j_gene: TRBJ2-5; v_gene: TRBV28; CDR3aa: CASSNPLDILYF
d_gene: -; j_gene: TRBJ2-7; v_gene: TRBV4-1; CDR3aa: CASSQTARGGYEQYF
d_gene: -; j_gene: TRBJ2-3; v_gene: TRBV19; CDR3aa: CASSIGRTIVTDTQYF
d_gene: TRBD1; j_gene: TRBJ1-4; v_gene: TRBV5-1; CDR3aa: CASSFGTGDVKLFF
d_gene: -; j_gene: TRBJ2-5; v_gene: TRBV15; CDR3aa: CATRRGLLETQYF
d_gene: -; j_gene: TRBJ2-5; v_gene: TRBV24-1; CDR3aa: CATSSPGETQYF
d_gene: -; j_gene: TRBJ1-5; v_gene: TRBV2; CDR3aa: CASSEFGQGLGQPQHF
d_gene: -; j_gene: TRBJ1-2; v_gene: TRBV5-6; CDR3aa: CASSLVGTHGNYGYTF
d_gene: -; j_gene: TRBJ1-6; v_gene: TRBV18; CDR3aa: CASSPDSAYNSPLHF
d_gene: -; j_gene: TRBJ1-1; v_gene: TRBV5-1; CDR3aa: CASSLDRWENTEAFF
d_gene: -; j_gene: TRBJ2-5; v_gene: TRBV5-5; CDR3aa: CASSLDSRRETQYF
d_gene: TRBD1; j_gene: TRBJ2-5; v_gene: TRBV18; CDR3aa: CASSPPTGGFGETQYF
d_gene: TRBD1; j_gene: TRBJ1-2; v_gene: TRBV19; CDR3aa: CASSIGIGTGGNYGYTF
d_gene: TRBD1; j_gene: TRBJ2-1; v_gene: TRBV3-1/TRBV3-2; CDR3aa: CASSPRTGTGLHEQFF
d_gene: TRBD2; j_gene: TRBJ2-7; v_gene: TRBV11-2; CDR3aa: CASSLSTSGSYEQYF
d_gene: TRBD1; j_gene: TRBJ2-6; v_gene: TRBV4-1; CDR3aa: CASSQRQGAFSGANVLTF
d_gene: -; j_gene: TRBJ1-1; v_gene: TRBV24-1; CDR3aa: CATSDLVRQNTEAFF